Below are 19 T cell receptor beta chains sequenced from a single sample in a study of T cells in Graves' hyperthyroidism and ophthalmopathy. The investigators amplified TCR beta CDR3 regions from RNA transcripts. In the first-round RT-PCR of the TCR CDR3, the HTBI primer set was used. A single record per CDR3 protein comes from TCRdb applying MiXCR to the multiplex PCR reads. The profile shows about 640,000 distinct CDR3 sequences, around 15% of them singletons. The sample consisted of blood. The receptor source for this set is a woman aged 45-59 years with Graves' ophthalmopathy.

This clonotype was counted at least ten times. The chain links TRBV6-5 to TRBJ2-2; 8 bases line up with TRBD2. J lost 1 base, V lost 0 bases, and 7 bases had no gene match. The length of the CDR3 is 18 residues. Germline V CDR1 and CDR2: MNHEY, SVGAGI. As DNA, the CDR3 is TGTGCCAGCAGTTACTCGATGTCTAGCGGGCAGAACACCGGGGAGCTGTTTTTT. This encodes CASSYSMSSGQNTGELFF.

Remarks on this clonotype: A read error is likely, as this CDR3 ends without the conserved phenylalanine or tryptophan. The V call is TRBV28, the J call TRBJ1-1; D is possibly TRBD1 (5 bases). Trimming shortened V by 8 bases and J by 3 bases, and 16 bases separated the two germline ends. The germline CDR1 and CDR2 sequences are MDHEN and SYDVKM. The CDR3 covers 14 residues. Here the CDR3 DNA reads TGTGCCAGCGCTTCCCTCCTGACAGACACTGAAGCTTTCTCT. Translated, it gives CASASLLTDTEAFS.

Many counts were recorded for this clonotype. V and J are TRBV30 and TRBJ2-1; no firm D call. Germline V lookup: CDR1 GTSNPN, CDR2 SVGIG (reference sequence). The CDR3 runs to 12 residues. Trimming stripped 0 bases from V and 6 bases from J, with 6 bases between. CDR3 loop: CAWSVLGNEQFF. The DNA of the CDR3 is TGTGCCTGGAGTGTACTGGGCAATGAGCAGTTCTTC.

V gene TRBV19 combines with J gene TRBJ2-5, with D possibly being TRBD2 (5 bases). This CDR3 has 14 amino acids. Germline values: CDR1 LNHDA, CDR2 SQIVND (reference sequence). Trimming cost V 3 bases and J 4 bases, with 12 bases left between them. CDR3 region: CASSMGQRGETQYF. The CDR3 coding sequence is TGTGCCAGTAGTATGGGTCAACGGGGAGAGACCCAGTACTTC.

This rearrangement joins TRBV9 to TRBJ2-5; the match to TRBD2 covers 8 bases. Trimming removed 4 bases from V and 5 bases from J; junction bases left unmatched: 10. The germline V gene encodes CDR1 SGDLS and CDR2 YYNGEE. The CDR3 is made up of 15 amino acids. The CDR3 region is CASSPSPGLGETQYF. The CDR3 DNA is TGTGCCAGCAGCCCCAGTCCGGGACTAGGGGAGACCCAGTACTTC.

This clonotype has a count of ten or more. The chain combines TRBV11-2 with TRBJ2-7; the D gene is possibly TRBD1 (6 bases). V lost 3 bases to trimming and J lost 3 bases, with 12 bases between them. There are 14 residues in the CDR3. Germline V gene data show CDR1 as SGHAT and CDR2 as FQNNGV. CDR3 sequence reads: CASSLETGNYEQYF. The CDR3 nucleotides are TGTGCCAGCAGCTTGGAGACAGGCAACTACGAGCAGTACTTC.

The gene calls are TRBV6-2 or TRBV6-3 and TRBJ1-6; 8 positions agree with TRBD1. Looked up from germline, CDR1 is MNHEY and CDR2 is SVGEGT. Trimming took 2 bases from V and 8 from J; bases not matched to a gene: 2. The CDR3 consists of 14 residues. The CDR3 reads CASSYGQGDSPLHF. As DNA, the CDR3 is TGTGCCAGCAGTTACGGACAGGGTGATTCACCCCTCCACTTT.

The rearrangement links TRBV19 to TRBJ2-3, with 7 bases lining up with TRBD2. In germline, CDR1 is LNHDA, CDR2 SQIVND (reference sequence). J gave up 6 bases and V 3 bases, and 6 bases lay outside the gene matches. This CDR3 spans 14 amino acids. CDR3 residues: CASSITGGPDTQYF. CDR3 nucleotides: TGTGCCAGTAGTATTACGGGGGGTCCGGATACGCAGTATTTT.

This clonotype has a count of ten or more. V is TRBV6-2 or TRBV6-3 and J is TRBJ1-1, with D hard to call. The ends were cut back, 2 bases at V and 12 bases at J, with 10 bases in the middle. The CDR3 is made up of 11 amino acids. The germline V gene encodes CDR1 MNHEY and CDR2 SVGEGT. The CDR3 DNA reads as TGTGCCAGCAGTTACGGGTCAGAGACTTTCTTT. Translated: CASSYGSETFF.

Many counts were recorded for this clonotype. The chain carries TRBV5-5 and TRBJ2-7; 10 bases line up with TRBD2. Germline V lookup: CDR1 SGHKS, CDR2 YYEKEE (reference sequence). V dropped 1 base and J dropped 3; count of bases not matched to a gene: 4. The CDR3 has 15 amino acids. The CDR3 sequence: CASSLSIAGGYEQYF. In DNA, the CDR3 is TGTGCCAGCAGCTTGTCGATAGCGGGAGGCTACGAGCAGTACTTC.

This sequence joins TRBV6-1 and TRBJ2-3; 9 bases fit TRBD1. CDR1 is MNHNS, CDR2 SASEGT, per germline. The CDR3 has 15 amino acids. Losses at the gene ends were 8 bases for V and 4 bases for J; bases not matched to a gene: 10. CDR3 nucleotides: TGTGCCAGCGCCCTCGAGGGACAGGGTTCAGATACGCAGTATTTT. Residues: CASALEGQGSDTQYF.

This sequence joins TRBV5-1 and TRBJ2-3, with 7 bases fitting TRBD2. The ends lost 0 bases at V and 8 bases at J; junction bases unmatched: 12. Germline CDR1 and CDR2: SGHRS and YFSETQ. The CDR3 covers 16 residues. CDR3: CASSLGRGSLAGTQYF. DNA for the CDR3: TGCGCCAGCAGCTTGGGGCGCGGGAGCTTGGCAGGTACGCAGTATTTT.

With regard to this clonotype: Since a much larger clone is just one base distant, this may be a read error. V is TRBV12-3 or TRBV12-4 and J is TRBJ2-3; 10 bases map to TRBD2. The trim removed 4 bases at V and 3 bases at J, leaving 10 bases unmatched. There are 17 residues in the CDR3. The CDR3, as DNA: TGTGCCAGCAGTTCTAGCGTGGCTAGCGGGAGTACAGATACGCAGTATTTT. Translated: CASSSSVASGSTDTQYF.

This clonotype was counted ten times or more. The V call is TRBV7-2, the J call TRBJ1-2; D call uncertain. Germline assignment: CDR1 SGHTA and CDR2 FQGNSA. The CDR3 has 15 residues. The V gene lost 5 bases and the J gene lost 0 bases, with 13 bases spanning the gap. The CDR3 bases are TGTGCCAGCAGCCCCCGGCAGACTGCTAACTATGGCTACACCTTC. Amino acid sequence: CASSPRQTANYGYTF.

This clonotype was recorded at least ten times. V is TRBV6-2 or TRBV6-3 and J is TRBJ2-4; D possibly corresponds to TRBD2 (6 bases). Germline V gene lookup returns CDR1 MNHEY and CDR2 SVGEGT. V lost 4 bases and J lost 6, with 13 bases in between. The CDR3 has 14 residues. The CDR3 protein is CASSFGLAINIQYF. In nucleotides, the CDR3 is TGTGCCAGCAGTTTTGGGCTAGCGATAAACATTCAGTACTTC.

The chain links TRBV6-2 or TRBV6-3 to TRBJ2-1; D is uncertain. This CDR3 has 13 residues. Germline loops: CDR1 MNHEY, CDR2 SVGEGT. Deletions cut 2 bases from V and 6 bases from J, with 8 bases between. CDR3 amino acids: CASSYLQSNEQFF. The CDR3 nucleotides are TGTGCCAGCAGTTACCTACAGTCCAATGAGCAGTTCTTC.

The J gene is TRBJ2-3, the V gene TRBV24-1; tentatively, D is TRBD2 (6 bases). The CDR3 runs 15 residues. Germline assignment: CDR1 KGHDR and CDR2 SFDVKD. The V and J ends lost 5 bases and 0 bases respectively, with 11 bases between them. The CDR3 loop reads CATSATGDSTDTQYF. DNA for the CDR3: TGTGCCACCAGTGCGACGGGGGACAGCACAGATACGCAGTATTTT.

This clonotype has more than one count but fewer than ten. The rearrangement uses TRBV9 and TRBJ2-7; D not certain. V was trimmed by 4 bases and J by 5 bases, leaving 13 bases between them. This CDR3 has 13 amino acids. Germline values: CDR1 SGDLS, CDR2 YYNGEE. CDR3 residues: CASSMDGTNEQYF. CDR3 coding DNA: TGTGCCAGCAGCATGGACGGAACTAACGAGCAGTACTTC.

This clonotype was counted between two and nine times. The rearrangement links TRBV12-3 or TRBV12-4 to TRBJ1-5; D possibly corresponds to TRBD1 (6 bases). Trimming pared 4 bases from V and 5 bases from J, leaving 12 bases between. This CDR3 contains 14 residues. CDR3 DNA sequence: TGTGCCAGCAGTTCAAGGGGGTTCGATCAGCCCCAGCATTTT. Its protein is CASSSRGFDQPQHF.